The rows below give T cell receptor beta chains drawn from one sample of a study of CD8 T cells in Susac syndrome. MiXCR, run by TCRdb on the immunoSEQ multiplex PCR reads, gives a single entry per CDR3 protein. The table has about 200,000 distinct CDR3 sequences, about 96% seen once. Source material: CD4+ T cells from PBMCs. Receptors originate from a human donor with multiple sclerosis. CDR3s include the opening cysteine and the closing phenylalanine or tryptophan. D genes are given only for firm matches. Expanded clones get a size class; other rows say once, few or many, or leave the size out.

>TRBV5-1|TRBJ2-7|NA|TRBD1
CASSAGQGMGQYF
TGCGCCAGCAGCGCGGGACAGGGCATGGGGCAGTACTTC
>TRBV3-1|TRBJ1-1|NA|NA
CASSQDYSNTEAFF
TGTGCCAGCAGCCAAGATTATTCGAACACTGAAGCTTTCTTT
>TRBV10-3|TRBJ2-7|NA|NA
CATRDSYSYEQYF
TGTGCCACCCGTGACAGCTACTCCTACGAGCAGTACTTC
>TRBV3-1|TRBJ2-3|NA|NA
CASSQVASDTDTQYF
TGTGCCAGCAGCCAAGTAGCGTCCGACACAGATACGCAGTATTTT
>TRBV25-1|TRBJ1-1|NA|NA
CASRREGTMNTEAFF
TGTGCCAGCAGGAGAGAGGGGACCATGAACACTGAAGCTTTCTTT
>TRBV6-1|TRBJ2-7|NA|TRBD2
CASSEGGSLYEQYF
TGTGCCAGCAGTGAAGGCGGGAGCCTCTACGAGCAGTACTTC
>TRBV27|TRBJ1-6|NA|TRBD1
CASSWTGSNSPLHF
TGTGCCAGCAGTTGGACAGGTTCCAATTCACCCCTCCACTTT
>TRBV6-1|TRBJ2-7|NA|NA
CASSNGQDLSYEQYF
TGTGCCAGCAGCAACGGCCAAGATCTCTCCTACGAGCAGTACTTC
>TRBV20-1|TRBJ1-6|NA|TRBD1
CSARGPHRGHHSPLHF
TGCAGTGCTAGGGGCCCCCACAGGGGGCATCATTCACCCCTCCACTTT
>TRBV27|TRBJ2-1|NA|TRBD1
CASSFGQGASGSYNEQFF
TGTGCCAGCAGTTTCGGTCAGGGGGCAAGTGGGTCCTACAATGAGCAGTTCTTC
>TRBV7-2|TRBJ1-6|NA|TRBD1
CASSGRDSNSPLHF
TGTGCCAGCAGCGGCCGGGACAGTAATTCACCCCTCCACTTT
>TRBV9|TRBJ1-1|NA|TRBD1
CASSVGVGGGEAFF
TGTGCCAGCAGCGTAGGGGTAGGGGGCGGTGAAGCTTTCTTT
>TRBV20-1|TRBJ2-3|NA|NA
CSAPEGGATDTQYF
TGCAGTGCTCCCGAGGGGGGGGCCACAGATACGCAGTATTTT
>TRBV24-1|TRBJ1-2|NA|NA
CATSDASQGRDGYTF
TGTGCCACCAGTGACGCAAGTCAGGGGAGGGATGGCTACACCTTC
>TRBV3-1|TRBJ2-7|NA|NA
CASSHQDRAYEQYF
TGTGCCAGCAGCCACCAGGACAGAGCCTACGAGCAGTACTTC
>TRBV3-1|TRBJ2-7|NA|TRBD2
CASTPGTSGVGEQYF
TGTGCCAGCACCCCGGGGACTAGCGGGGTTGGCGAGCAGTACTTC
>TRBV2|TRBJ1-2|NA|NA
CASSEDIYGYTF
TGTGCCAGCAGTGAGGACATCTATGGCTACACCTTC
>TRBV29-1|TRBJ1-1|NA|NA
CSVDPGGGTEAFF
TGCAGCGTTGATCCCGGGGGGGGCACTGAAGCTTTCTTT
>TRBV20-1|TRBJ1-5|NA|NA
CSARVRRNQPQHF
TGCAGTGCTAGAGTACGGCGGAATCAGCCCCAGCATTTT
>TRBV24-1|TRBJ2-3|NA|TRBD2
CATSSGGGGTDTQYF
TGTGCCACCAGTAGTGGCGGGGGGGGCACAGATACGCAGTATTTT
>TRBV21-1|TRBJ1-2|NA|NA
CASSLFNYGYTF
TGTGCCAGCAGCCTTTTTAACTATGGCTACACCTTC
>TRBV29-1|TRBJ2-5|once|NA
CSVGGPQETQYF
TGCAGCGTGGGGGGTCCGCAAGAGACCCAGTACTTC
>TRBV15|TRBJ1-5|NA|NA
CATSRDHSNQPQHF
TGTGCCACCAGCAGAGACCATAGCAATCAGCCCCAGCATTTT
>TRBV20-1|TRBJ2-7|NA|TRBD1
CSASDRGSYEQYF
TGCAGTGCTAGTGACAGGGGTTCCTACGAGCAGTACTTC
>TRBV18|TRBJ2-3|NA|NA
CASSPPVLRDTQYF
TGTGCCAGCTCACCACCGGTGTTACGGGATACGCAGTATTTT
>TRBV30|TRBJ2-3|NA|NA
CAWSEASGTDTQYF
TGTGCCTGGAGTGAGGCATCCGGCACAGATACGCAGTATTTT
>TRBV30|TRBJ2-7|NA|NA
CAWSVRGTHEQYF
TGTGCCTGGAGTGTAAGGGGCACACACGAGCAGTACTTC
>TRBV2|TRBJ2-7|NA|NA
CASRPGPTGEQYF
TGTGCCAGCAGGCCGGGACCCACGGGCGAGCAGTACTTC
>TRBV12-3/TRBV12-4|TRBJ2-5|NA|NA
CASSPTQGIQETQYF
TGTGCCAGCAGTCCCACCCAGGGGATCCAAGAGACCCAGTACTTC
>TRBV29-1|TRBJ2-7|few|NA
CSGRTQTYEQYF
TGCAGCGGCAGGACGCAGACCTACGAGCAGTACTTC
>TRBV29-1|TRBJ2-7|NA|NA
CSVVTVGTYEQYF
TGCAGCGTCGTGACAGTCGGGACCTACGAGCAGTACTTC
>TRBV29-1|TRBJ1-3|NA|NA
CSVSVSGNTIYF
TGCAGCGTTTCTGTGTCTGGAAACACCATATATTTT
>TRBV5-1|TRBJ2-1|NA|TRBD2
CASSLPETSEYNEQFF
TGCGCCAGCAGTCTTCCTGAGACTAGCGAATACAATGAGCAGTTCTTC
>TRBV7-3|TRBJ2-7|NA|NA
CASSSHPPADVRNEQYF
TGTGCCAGCAGCTCCCACCCCCCGGCGGACGTGAGGAACGAGCAGTACTTC
>TRBV7-9|TRBJ2-3|NA|NA
CASSTETDTQYF
TGTGCCAGCAGCACCGAAACAGATACGCAGTATTTT
>TRBV20-1|TRBJ2-5|NA|NA
CSAREEGPGTQYF
TGCAGTGCTAGGGAAGAGGGTCCGGGGACCCAGTACTTC
>TRBV12-3/TRBV12-4|TRBJ2-1|NA|TRBD2
CASSPTGGTNEQFF
TGTGCCAGCAGCCCCACGGGGGGTACGAATGAGCAGTTCTTC
>TRBV27|TRBJ2-1|NA|NA
CASSYGSEQFF
TGTGCCAGCAGTTACGGGAGTGAGCAGTTCTTC
>TRBV15|TRBJ1-5|NA|NA
CATSPGVSNQPQHF
TGTGCCACCTCGCCTGGGGTTAGCAATCAGCCCCAGCATTTT
>TRBV2|TRBJ2-5|NA|NA
CASSDEGTQYF
TGTGCCAGCAGTGACGAGGGGACCCAGTACTTC
>TRBV25-1|TRBJ2-2|NA|NA
CASSEYGGNWGFANTGELFF
TGTGCCAGCAGTGAATATGGGGGGAACTGGGGGTTCGCGAACACCGGGGAGCTGTTTTTT
>TRBV6-5|TRBJ2-1|NA|TRBD1
CASSRRDRETEQFF
TGTGCCAGCAGCCGACGGGACAGGGAGACTGAGCAGTTCTTC
>TRBV7-2|TRBJ2-5|NA|TRBD1
CASSLWTGETQYF
TGTGCCAGCAGCTTATGGACAGGGGAGACCCAGTACTTC
>TRBV12-3/TRBV12-4|TRBJ1-2|NA|NA
CASSLTGSYGYTF
TGTGCCAGCAGTCTCACAGGATCCTATGGCTACACCTTC
>TRBV25-1|TRBJ2-7|NA|NA
CASSRLNSEQYF
TGTGCCAGCAGTAGGCTAAACAGCGAGCAGTACTTC
>TRBV14|TRBJ2-1|NA|NA
CASSQLAVTYNEQFF
TGTGCCAGCAGCCAACTAGCAGTTACCTACAATGAGCAGTTCTTC
>TRBV20-1|TRBJ2-7|NA|NA
CSALPVDGQLAYEQYF
TGCAGTGCTCTTCCCGTCGATGGACAGCTAGCCTACGAGCAGTACTTC
>TRBV29-1|TRBJ1-5|NA|NA
CSVGVSNQPQHF
TGCAGCGTTGGGGTTAGCAATCAGCCCCAGCATTTT
>TRBV3-1|TRBJ2-1|NA|NA
CASTQRTGIRADEQFF
TGTGCCAGCACCCAACGTACAGGGATAAGGGCCGATGAGCAGTTCTTC